These T cell receptor beta chains were read from a single sample in a study of T-cell reconstitution after alpha-beta-depleted transplantation in children. TCRdb itself ran the PCR reads through MiXCR, one entry per CDR3 protein. Found here are under 250,000 distinct CDR3 sequences, roughly 18% of them singletons; the top ten hold around 44%. Sequences were derived from PBMCs, mostly from graft donor cells, sampled 360 days after TCRalphabeta/CD19-depleted stem cell transplant. Receptors were obtained from a male patient aged 2-15 years who had a stem cell transplant for acute lymphoblastic leukemia, so the T cells may come from the graft donor. Both conserved end residues are part of each CDR3. A D gene is named only where the DNA matches it firmly. Clone size, where shown, is once, few, many, or a class for clones that have expanded.

-	TRBJ2-5	TRBV29-1	-	TGCAGCGTTGAAGTCATAGCAGGAGAGACCCAGTACTTC	CSVEVIAGETQYF
-	TRBJ2-7	TRBV18	-	TGTGCCAGCTCACCGCAGCCCAACGAGCAGTACTTC	CASSPQPNEQYF
-	TRBJ2-5	TRBV5-5	many	TGTGCCAGCAGCGAAGAGACCCAGTACTTC	CASSEETQYF
-	TRBJ1-2	TRBV10-3	-	TGTGCCATCAGTGATGACAGGAGTGGCTACACCTTC	CAISDDRSGYTF
-	TRBJ2-1	TRBV4-3	many	TGCGCCAGCAGCCAAGGAAGAGGAGGTGAGCAGTTCTTC	CASSQGRGGEQFF
-	TRBJ2-5	TRBV5-5	few	TGTGCCAGCAGCCGGATGGACAGACCATCAGAGACCCAGTACTTC	CASSRMDRPSETQYF
TRBD1	TRBJ2-2	TRBV7-8	-	TGTGCCAGCAGCTTAGCGTGGGGGACAGACGCGAACACCGGGGAGCTGTTTTTT	CASSLAWGTDANTGELFF
-	TRBJ2-7	TRBV11-1	few	TGTGCCAGCAGCTTCCAAGGTCTTAACCCCCTCGAGCAGTACTTC	CASSFQGLNPLEQYF
TRBD1	TRBJ2-5	TRBV9	few	TGTGCCAGCGCCCCACCGGAGGGACAGGGGGCATTTGAGACCCAGTACTTC	CASAPPEGQGAFETQYF
-	TRBJ1-5	TRBV27	-	TGTGCCAGCAGTTTAGGGAAGCGACAGCCCCAGCATTTT	CASSLGKRQPQHF
TRBD1	TRBJ1-5	TRBV10-3	-	TGTGCCATCAGGGACAGGGGACAGCCCCAGCATTTT	CAIRDRGQPQHF
-	TRBJ2-1	TRBV20-1	many	TGCAGTGCTGAAAAGACAGGCAATGAGCAGTTCTTC	CSAEKTGNEQFF
-	TRBJ1-1	TRBV2	-	TGTGCCAGCAGACCGACCCTGGGGACTGAAGCTTTCTTT	CASRPTLGTEAFF